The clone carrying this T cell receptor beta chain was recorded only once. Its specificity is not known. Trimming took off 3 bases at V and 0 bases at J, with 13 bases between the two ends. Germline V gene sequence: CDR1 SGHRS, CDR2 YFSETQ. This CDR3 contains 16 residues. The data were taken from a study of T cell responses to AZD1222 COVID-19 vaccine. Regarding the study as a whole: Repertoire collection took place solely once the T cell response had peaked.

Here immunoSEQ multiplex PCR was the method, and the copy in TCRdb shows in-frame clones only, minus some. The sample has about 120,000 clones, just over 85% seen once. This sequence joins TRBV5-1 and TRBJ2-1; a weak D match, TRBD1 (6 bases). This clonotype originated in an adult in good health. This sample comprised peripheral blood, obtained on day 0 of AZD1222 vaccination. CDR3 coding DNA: TGCGCCAGCAGCTCGAGACAGGTTAGCTCCTACAATGAGCAGTTCTTC. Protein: CASSSRQVSSYNEQFF.